Listed here are 8 T cell receptor beta chains from one sample, sequenced in a study of T cell responses to AZD1222 COVID-19 vaccine (dated by TCRdb to the early 2020s). Libraries were made using the immunoSEQ multiplex PCR assay. Drawn from immuneACCESS, this table holds only the in-frame rearrangements with V and J called that TCRdb kept. Clones are partly lost; checked studies trace under half to an unresolved V gene and leave the rest unexplained. For this sample there are approximately 150,000 clones; roughly 91% appear just once. The ten largest account for approximately 2% of the sample. The time point label on this specimen signifies: about 28 days (+/-7) after the second vaccine dose. Here the sequenced sample was peripheral blood, taken 28 days after the second AZD1222 dose. The receptors here all came from an adult who received the AZD1222 COVID-19 vaccine.

The chain employs TRBV30 and TRBJ2-3; a weak D match, TRBD1 (6 bases). V was clipped by 2 bases and J by 3 bases, with 12 bases between them. Germline loops: CDR1 GTSNPN, CDR2 SVGIG (reference sequence). The CDR3 is 14 residues long. CDR3 amino acids: CAWSSNRVTDTQYF. In DNA form, the CDR3 reads TGTGCCTGGAGTAGTAACAGGGTAACAGATACGCAGTATTTT.

This clone was picked up one time. The V gene is TRBV23-1, the J gene TRBJ1-6; 8 bases agree with TRBD1. TRBV23-1 is recorded as an ORF, its role being uncertain. The length of the CDR3 is 15 residues. The junction had 4 bases not matched to a gene; V was cut back by 0 bases and J by 9 bases. CDR3 sequence reads: CASSQSRDRTSPLHF. The CDR3 DNA reads TGCGCCAGCAGTCAATCGCGGGACAGGACTTCACCCCTCCACTTT.

The rearrangement joins TRBV19 to TRBJ1-2; TRBD1 is a possible D gene (5 bases). V was shortened by 7 bases and J by 1 base, with 16 bases between the two germline ends. The CDR3 length is 15 residues. Germline CDR1 LNHDA, CDR2 SQIVND (reference sequence). CDR3 in amino acids: CASIPRRGGNYGYTF. In nucleotides, the CDR3 is TGTGCCAGTATCCCACGGCGGGGCGGTAACTATGGCTACACCTTC.

This clone has a single count. CDR3 in amino acids: CASSTGTANTEAFF. In DNA, the CDR3 is TGCGCCAGCAGCACAGGGACAGCCAACACTGAAGCTTTCTTT. The rearrangement links TRBV5-1 to TRBJ1-1, with 7 bases matching TRBD1. With V trimmed by 4 bases and J by 2 bases, 5 bases remained unmatched. This CDR3 has 14 amino acids. The germline gives CDR1 SGHRS, CDR2 YFSETQ.

The chain couples TRBV5-1 to TRBJ2-6; no definite D call. Germline assignment: CDR1 SGHRS and CDR2 YFSETQ. The CDR3 length is 17 residues. V shed 3 bases and J shed 2 bases, with 15 bases lying between them. CDR3 loop: CASSYGPPSTGANVLTF. The CDR3, as DNA: TGCGCCAGCAGCTATGGACCCCCCTCGACTGGGGCCAACGTCCTGACTTTC.

This clone was seen just once. The rearrangement joins TRBV12-3 or TRBV12-4 to TRBJ1-1, with D possibly matching TRBD1 (5 bases). V lost 3 bases and J lost 5, with 7 bases in between. The CDR3 sequence is 12 residues long. This CDR3 reads CASSFEGTEAFF. CDR3 nucleotide sequence: TGTGCCAGCAGTTTCGAGGGGACTGAAGCTTTCTTT.

V and J are TRBV9 and TRBJ2-7; 7 bases match TRBD2. The CDR3 totals 15 residues. Looked up from germline, CDR1 is SGDLS and CDR2 is YYNGEE. J gave up 1 base and V 4 bases, and 8 bases lay outside the gene matches. CDR3 amino acids: CASSQGGGFSYEQYF. The CDR3 DNA follows: TGTGCCAGCAGCCAGGGCGGGGGATTTTCCTACGAGCAGTACTTC.

J is TRBJ1-1 and V is TRBV7-3; maybe TRBD1 (5 bases). The CDR3 spans 14 residues. The germline gives CDR1 SGHTA, CDR2 FQGTGA. V lost 1 base, J lost 0 bases, and 6 bases lay in between. The DNA for the CDR3 is TGTGCCAGCAGCTTAAGGGGGATGAACACTGAAGCTTTCTTT. Translated, it gives CASSLRGMNTEAFF.